The 23 T cell receptor beta chains reported below all come from one sample, sequenced in a study of blood T cell repertoires in COVID-19. Data came from immunoSEQ multiplex PCR; TCRdb stores just in-frame clones and leaves some out. The sample yields about 170,000 clones, just under 85% seen once. The sample taken for sequencing was peripheral blood. All receptors come from a man aged 40-50 years who had recovered from COVID-19.

This clone was seen a handful of times. This rearrangement joins TRBV6-5 to TRBJ2-7, with 10 nucleotides matching TRBD2. CDR3 length: 16 residues. CDR1 and CDR2 (germline): MNHEY, SVGAGI. V shed 0 bases, J shed 5 bases, and the junction held 7 bases outside the gene matches. CDR3 loop: CASSYSLAGVYHEQYF. In nucleotides, the CDR3 is TGTGCCAGCAGTTACTCCCTAGCGGGAGTTTATCACGAGCAGTACTTC.

The chain employs TRBV21-1 and TRBJ2-5; no DNA check was done on the table's D call, TRBD2. TRBV21-1 is labeled a pseudogene. The CDR3 length is 15 residues. CDR3 amino acids: CASSKAGRTQETQYF. The CDR3, as DNA: TGTGCCAGCAGCAAGGCTGGGAGGACTCAAGAGACCCAGTACTTC.

The rearrangement uses TRBV6-5 and TRBJ2-5; 7 bases align to TRBD1. Losses at the gene ends were 6 bases for V and 5 bases for J; bases not matched to a gene: 6. Germline values: CDR1 MNHEY, CDR2 SVGAGI. This CDR3 spans 13 amino acids. The CDR3 reads CASSQTGDETQYF. The CDR3, as DNA: TGTGCCAGCAGCCAAACAGGGGACGAGACCCAGTACTTC.

The V call is TRBV11-3, the J call TRBJ2-1, with a tentative D call TRBD1 (5 bases). Germline-derived CDR1 and CDR2 are SGHNT and YENEEA. Trimming removed 0 bases from V and 4 bases from J, with 10 bases in between. The CDR3 runs to 15 residues. The CDR3 sequence is CASSLDRARYNEQFF. In nucleotides, the CDR3 is TGTGCCAGCAGCTTAGACAGGGCAAGATACAATGAGCAGTTCTTC.

CDR3 sequence (DNA): TGTGCCAGCAGGGCTAGCGGTCCCGCCTACGAGCAGTACTTC. Protein product: CASRASGPAYEQYF. The gene calls are TRBV2 and TRBJ2-7; 7 nucleotides agree with TRBD2. CDR1 is SNHLY and CDR2 is FYNNEI in the germline V gene. V shed 6 bases and J 2 bases; nucleotides not matched to a gene: 7. The CDR3 is 14 amino acids.

This clone has only one observation. The V gene is TRBV5-1, the J gene TRBJ1-3; D perhaps matches TRBD1 (5 bases). This CDR3 has 15 residues. Germline CDR1 reads SGHRS; CDR2 reads YFSETQ. Trimming pared 0 bases from V and 7 bases from J, leaving 14 bases between. The CDR3 bases are TGCGCCAGCAGCTTGGCCTATGGACAAGCGAACACCATATATTTT. Translated, it gives CASSLAYGQANTIYF.

The table lists this clone with a count of one. The gene calls are TRBV7-2 and TRBJ2-2; D may be TRBD1 (6 bases). This CDR3 comprises 15 residues. V was pared by 1 base and J by 6 bases, with 12 bases between. Germline V gene sequence: CDR1 SGHTA, CDR2 FQGNSA. CDR3 amino acids: CASSLVGTRPGELFF. CDR3 DNA sequence: TGTGCCAGCAGCTTAGTTGGGACACGGCCCGGGGAGCTGTTTTTT.

This chain links TRBV4-1 with TRBJ1-5; TRBD1 might be the D (5 bases). V gave up 0 bases and J gave up 7 bases, with 13 bases separating them. The germline V gene has CDR1 MGHRA and CDR2 YSYEKL. CDR3 length equals 15 residues. The CDR3 DNA follows: TGCGCCAGCAGCCAAGATTGGGGACTGGAGCAGCCCCAGCATTTT. This sequence encodes CASSQDWGLEQPQHF.

The rearrangement joins TRBV27 to TRBJ2-5; D might be TRBD2 (6 bases). The germline gives CDR1 MNHEY, CDR2 SMNVEV (reference sequence). V was clipped by 4 bases and J by 1 base, with 10 bases between them. The CDR3 has 14 amino acids. CDR3 region: CASSSRLVQETQYF. CDR3 in DNA: TGTGCCAGCAGTTCACGACTAGTCCAAGAGACCCAGTACTTC.

This clone was counted many times. This chain joins TRBV4-1 and TRBJ1-5; maybe TRBD1 (5 bases). The CDR3 runs 15 residues. Deletions cut 0 bases from V and 5 bases from J, with 11 bases between. CDR1 and CDR2 (germline): MGHRA, YSYEKL. CDR3 in DNA: TGCGCCAGCAGCCAAGATACCAGGGAGGATCAGCCCCAGCATTTT. Its protein product is CASSQDTREDQPQHF.

This clone was recorded once. This chain connects TRBV24-1 to TRBJ2-2; TRBD1 might be the D (6 bases). Between the trimmed V and J ends, which lost 7 bases and 2 bases, there was a span of 10 bases. The CDR3 contains 14 residues. CDR1 KGHDR and CDR2 SFDVKD come from the germline V gene. The CDR3 region is CATSRTENTGELFF. CDR3 sequence (DNA): TGTGCCACCAGCCGGACAGAAAACACCGGGGAGCTGTTTTTT.

The gene calls are TRBV5-8 and TRBJ2-2; weak D call: TRBD1 (6 bases). The CDR3 extends over 14 amino acids. CDR1 SGHTS and CDR2 YDEGEE come from the germline V gene. Trimming pared 4 bases from V and 3 bases from J, leaving 10 bases between. CDR3 DNA: TGTGCCAGCAGCCCCACAGGGCACACCGGGGAGCTGTTTTTT. This translates into CASSPTGHTGELFF.

The genes are TRBV10-3 and TRBJ1-1; D perhaps matches TRBD1 (6 bases). V gave up 10 bases and J gave up 3 bases, with 15 bases separating them. Germline lookup yields CDR1 ENHRY and CDR2 SYGVKD. This CDR3 has 13 amino acids. The CDR3 region is CATSRPGDTEAFF. The DNA of the CDR3 is TGTGCCACCTCTCGCCCAGGGGACACTGAAGCTTTCTTT.

The V and J genes are TRBV4-1 and TRBJ2-5, with 10 positions matching TRBD2. The CDR3 runs to 16 residues. Germline lookup yields CDR1 MGHRA and CDR2 YSYEKL. Losses at the gene ends were 0 bases for V and 3 bases for J; bases not matched to a gene: 4. The CDR3 loop reads CASSQDRGLAEETQYF. CDR3 nucleotides: TGCGCCAGCAGCCAAGATCGAGGACTAGCGGAAGAGACCCAGTACTTC.

This chain links TRBV4-3 with TRBJ1-5; 7 nucleotides line up with TRBD1. Germline V lookup: CDR1 LGHNA, CDR2 YSLEER. The CDR3 has 15 residues. V dropped 6 bases and J dropped 2; count of bases not matched to a gene: 7. Here the CDR3 DNA reads TGCGCCAGCAGTCTCGACAGGGAACGCAATCAGCCCCAGCATTTT. As protein: CASSLDRERNQPQHF.

This chain links TRBV7-2 with TRBJ2-1; TRBD2 aligns across 10 bases. The CDR3 runs to 17 residues. The trim removed 4 bases at V and 3 bases at J, leaving 9 bases unmatched. CDR1 is SGHTA and CDR2 is FQGNSA in the germline V gene. The CDR3 DNA follows: TGTGCCAGCAGCTACCGTTCCGGGACTAGCGTCTACAATGAGCAGTTCTTC. As protein: CASSYRSGTSVYNEQFF.

The table lists this clone with a count of one. The rearrangement joins TRBV4-1 to TRBJ1-1; D is perhaps TRBD1 (5 bases). Trimming pared 4 bases from V and 4 bases from J, leaving 13 bases between. Germline values: CDR1 MGHRA, CDR2 YSYEKL. The CDR3 is 14 residues long. CDR3 sequence (DNA): TGCGCCAGCAGCCCCACCCGGGGGGGCACTGAAGCTTTCTTT. Translated, it gives CASSPTRGGTEAFF.

In this sample, this clone turned up a few times. This rearrangement joins TRBV3-1 (or the pseudogene TRBV3-2) to TRBJ2-2; 8 bases match TRBD1. Germline loops: CDR1 LGHDT, CDR2 YNNKEL (reference sequence). The CDR3 loop spans 17 amino acids. V trimming: 0 bases; J trimming: 7 bases; junction bases outside the gene matches: 10. CDR3 region: CASSQDLGQGAGGELFF. In DNA form, the CDR3 reads TGTGCCAGCAGCCAAGATCTTGGGCAGGGGGCTGGCGGGGAGCTGTTTTTT.

V and J are TRBV3-1 (or the pseudogene TRBV3-2) and TRBJ2-1; perhaps TRBD2 as D (5 bases). The germline V gene has CDR1 LGHDT and CDR2 YNNKEL (reference sequence). CDR3 length equals 14 residues. Deletions cut 1 base from V and 8 bases from J, with 12 bases between. CDR3 in amino acids: CASSQAGGSDEQFF. The CDR3 DNA reads as TGTGCCAGCAGCCAAGCTGGAGGTAGTGATGAGCAGTTCTTC.

The genes are TRBV7-2 and TRBJ2-4, with a tentative D call TRBD2 (5 bases). Germline V gene lookup returns CDR1 SGHTA and CDR2 FQGNSA. The V gene lost 4 bases and the J gene lost 8 bases, with 18 bases spanning the gap. The CDR3 is 15 amino acids. The CDR3 is CASSSASAGRDIQYF. Here the CDR3 DNA reads TGTGCCAGCAGCTCCGCATCCGCGGGTCGGGACATTCAGTACTTC.

This chain links TRBV27 with TRBJ2-3; tentative D call: TRBD1 (5 bases). CDR1 is MNHEY, CDR2 SMNVEV, per germline (reference sequence). There are 13 residues in the CDR3. V lost 3 bases, J lost 6 bases, and 10 bases lay in between. CDR3 DNA: TGTGCCAGCAGTTTCCAGGGTCGTGATACGCAGTATTTT. This encodes CASSFQGRDTQYF.

The chain carries TRBV12-1 and TRBJ2-2; TRBD2 was called by the table and not checked on the DNA. TRBV12-1 constitutes a pseudogene. This CDR3 region has 14 residues. CDR3: CASSLRGRAGELFF. The CDR3 nucleotides read TGTGCCAGCAGCTTGCGCGGGAGGGCCGGGGAGCTGTTTTTT.

The chain carries TRBV4-2 and TRBJ2-2; TRBD2 agrees at 11 bases. The CDR3 sequence is 15 residues long. Germline-derived CDR1 and CDR2 are LGHNA and YNFKEQ. Germline trimming cut 1 base from V and 8 bases from J; bases unmatched to any gene: 3. Written as DNA, the CDR3 is TGTGCCAGCAGCCAAGCCCTAGCGGGGGGAGGGGAGCTGTTTTTT. Translation gives CASSQALAGGGELFF.